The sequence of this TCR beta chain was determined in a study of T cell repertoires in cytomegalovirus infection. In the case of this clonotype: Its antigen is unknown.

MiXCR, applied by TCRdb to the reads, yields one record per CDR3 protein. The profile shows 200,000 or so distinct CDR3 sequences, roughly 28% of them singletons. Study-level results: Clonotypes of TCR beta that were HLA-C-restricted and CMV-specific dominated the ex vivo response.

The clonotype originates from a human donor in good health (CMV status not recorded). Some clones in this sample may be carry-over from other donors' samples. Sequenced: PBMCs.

CDR3 in amino acids: CASSPGRGREKAFF. In DNA, the CDR3 is TGTGCCAGCAGTCCGGGACGGGGTAGGGAAAAAGCTTTCTTT. V gene TRBV11-2 combines with J gene TRBJ1-1, with D tentatively TRBD1 (5 bases). The CDR3 has 14 residues. Trimming removed 6 bases at V and 9 bases at J, with 20 bases between. CDR1 and CDR2 from the germline V gene are SGHAT and FQNNGV.